These T cell receptor beta chains were read from a single sample in a study of T cells in Graves' hyperthyroidism and ophthalmopathy. Using its own MiXCR run on the multiplex PCR reads, TCRdb lists one record per CDR3 protein. Seen here are about 720,000 distinct CDR3 sequences, about 17% observed once, and the top ten hold roughly a sixth. The sequencing input was blood. Receptor source: a woman between 50 and 59 years old with Graves' hyperthyroidism that later progressed to Graves' ophthalmopathy. Each CDR3 is given with its conserved first and last residue. D genes are given only for firm matches. The size of a clone is reported for some rows only, either as once, few or many, or as a class for expanded clones.

TGTGCCAGCAGTTCGGGACAGGCTATTGAAGCTTTCTTT	CASSSGQAIEAFF	TRBV6-5	TRBJ1-1	few	TRBD1	13
TGTGCCAGCAGCTTCCCTCCATCCGACCCAGGGGATACGCAGTATTTT	CASSFPPSDPGDTQYF	TRBV7-9	TRBJ2-3	many	NA	16
TGTGCCTGGGGACGAACAGGGGGCATAGATACGCAGTATTTT	CAWGRTGGIDTQYF	TRBV30	TRBJ2-3	NA	TRBD1	14
TGTGCCAGCAGTGAAGGGTCAGGAGGCCAGCCCCAGCATTTT	CASSEGSGGQPQHF	TRBV6-1	TRBJ1-5	NA	NA	14
TGTGCCAGCACCCACCGAGGGGGGTCTGGAAAACTGTTTTTT	CASTHRGGSGKLFF	TRBV3-1	TRBJ1-4	many	NA	14
TGTGCCAGCAGCGTAGGGCCCTCAGGGAATGGCTACACCTTC	CASSVGPSGNGYTF	TRBV9	TRBJ1-2	few	NA	14
TGCAGTGCTAGAGATGGGGGGACGCATATTGAAAAACTGTTTTTT	CSARDGGTHIEKLFF	TRBV20-1	TRBJ1-4	NA	NA	15
TGTGCCAGCAGTTTATTACCGGGACTTCCAAACTATGGCTACACCTTC	CASSLLPGLPNYGYTF	TRBV27	TRBJ1-2	many	NA	16
TGTGCCAGCAGTTACGCGGGGGGGGGGCCCGGGGAGCTGTTTTTT	CASSYAGGGPGELFF	TRBV6-1	TRBJ2-2	NA	TRBD2	15
TGTGCCAGCAGGGGCCAATATGGCTACACCTTC	CASRGQYGYTF	TRBV2	TRBJ1-2	NA	NA	11
TGTGCCAGCAGTTATTTAGTTGGGGGCAGGTTAAGAGAGACCCAGTACTTC	CASSYLVGGRLRETQYF	TRBV6-9	TRBJ2-5	NA	NA	17
TGTGCCAGCCTCCGGGACCCCAGGACCGGGGAGCTGTTTTTT	CASLRDPRTGELFF	TRBV6-2/TRBV6-3	TRBJ2-2	NA	NA	14
TGTGCCAGCAGCCATCCCACTGTCGCGGCCGGAAAACTGTTTTTT	CASSHPTVAAGKLFF	TRBV3-1	TRBJ1-4	many	NA	15
TGTGCCAGCAGCTTAATAGCGGGGCCCACAGATACGCAGTATTTT	CASSLIAGPTDTQYF	TRBV11-2	TRBJ2-3	many	TRBD2	15
TGTGCCAGCAGTCTCGGACAGGATGGACAGCCCCAGCATTTT	CASSLGQDGQPQHF	TRBV12-3/TRBV12-4	TRBJ1-5	few	TRBD1	14
TGTGCCAGCAGCACGAGGACAGGGTATGGTACGCAGTATTTT	CASSTRTGYGTQYF	TRBV7-8	TRBJ2-3	many	TRBD1	14
TGTGCCACCGCATCGGTTTCGGGGGACTTGGGCAATGAGCAGTTCTTC	CATASVSGDLGNEQFF	TRBV15	TRBJ2-1	few	NA	16
TGTGCCAGCAGCGAGCTGAGTTCTGGCTACACCTTC	CASSELSSGYTF	TRBV7-9	TRBJ1-2	NA	NA	12
TGCAGTACTAGACTAGGGGCGGATACGCAGTATTTT	CSTRLGADTQYF	TRBV20-1	TRBJ2-3	NA	NA	12
TGTGCCAGCAGCCTGACGACAGGGGGCTGGGGGAACATTCAGTACTTC	CASSLTTGGWGNIQYF	TRBV7-2	TRBJ2-4	many	TRBD1	16
TGCAGTGCTAAGGGGGTTGGGGGGAAGGCTGGAAACACCATATATTTT	CSAKGVGGKAGNTIYF	TRBV20-1	TRBJ1-3	NA	NA	16
TGCGCCAGCAGCTTTGGGACAGGGTTCTACAATGAGCAGTTCTTC	CASSFGTGFYNEQFF	TRBV5-1	TRBJ2-1	NA	TRBD1	15
TGTGCCAGCAGCGCGCTTGGCGGGACAGATACGCAGTATTTT	CASSALGGTDTQYF	TRBV5-6	TRBJ2-3	NA	NA	14
TGCGCCAGCAGAGACGAATGGTTGAACACTGAAGCTTTCTTT	CASRDEWLNTEAFF	TRBV5-1	TRBJ1-1	many	NA	14
TGCAGCGTTGAAGGGGATTTGAGCTCCGAGCAGTACTTC	CSVEGDLSSEQYF	TRBV29-1	TRBJ2-7	few	NA	13
TGCAGTGCTAGACCGGCGGGGGGGATCAATCAGCCCCAGCATTTT	CSARPAGGINQPQHF	TRBV20-1	TRBJ1-5	many	NA	15
TGCAGTGCTTTCCTGACTAGTAGTCAAGAGACCCAGTACTTC	CSAFLTSSQETQYF	TRBV20-1	TRBJ2-5	many	NA	14
TGCGCCAGCAGTTGGACTAGCGGCACAGATACGCAGTATTTT	CASSWTSGTDTQYF	TRBV5-1	TRBJ2-3	many	TRBD2	14
TGCGCCAGCAGCCAAGGGGACACCTACTACGAGCAGTACTTC	CASSQGDTYYEQYF	TRBV5-1	TRBJ2-7	many	NA	14
TGTGCCAGCAGCCGAGGACAGCAAGGCTATGGCTACACCTTC	CASSRGQQGYGYTF	TRBV3-1	TRBJ1-2	many	NA	14
TGTGCCAGCAGCCAAGCACCTCAGGGGTACATGAACACTGAAGCTTTCTTT	CASSQAPQGYMNTEAFF	TRBV3-1	TRBJ1-1	few	NA	17
TGTGCCAGCACCCTTTTCGTCGGACAGAACATGAACACTGAAGCTTTCTTT	CASTLFVGQNMNTEAFF	TRBV6-1	TRBJ1-1	many	NA	17
TGCAGTGCCCCCGAGGCTAGCGGGGGGCCGACATACAATGAGCAGTTCTTC	CSAPEASGGPTYNEQFF	TRBV20-1	TRBJ2-1	few	TRBD2	17
TGCAGCGTTGTATTACAGGGGGCCCACCAAGAGACCCAGTACTTC	CSVVLQGAHQETQYF	TRBV29-1	TRBJ2-5	few	TRBD1	15
TGTGCCAGCAGCTCAGGGGTTATGGAGCAGTTCTTC	CASSSGVMEQFF	TRBV27	TRBJ2-1	NA	NA	12
TGTGCCAGCAGCCCGGACCGGGGGGCAATTGTAAATTCACCCCTCCACTTT	CASSPDRGAIVNSPLHF	TRBV5-4	TRBJ1-6	few	NA	17
TGCGCCAGCACCCTCCGGGGGGGTGGAGAGACCCAGTACTTC	CASTLRGGGETQYF	TRBV10-2	TRBJ2-5	once	TRBD2	14
TGCGCCAGCAGCTTGGTGGTCAGAAGAAATCCCTACGAGCAGTACTTC	CASSLVVRRNPYEQYF	TRBV5-1	TRBJ2-7	NA	NA	16
TGTGCCAGCAGCTTAGGAACAGCTAGCACAGATACGCAGTATTTT	CASSLGTASTDTQYF	TRBV11-3	TRBJ2-3	many	NA	15
TGCAGTGCTCCGGCGGGGTCGCGTACAGATACGCAGTATTTT	CSAPAGSRTDTQYF	TRBV20-1	TRBJ2-3	NA	NA	14
TGTGCCAGCAGGGAGACAGGGGGGGGATGGTCCCAGCATTTT	CASRETGGGWSQHF	TRBV27	TRBJ1-5	few	TRBD1	14
TGCAGTGCTAGAGACCGGATGGAGGAATTGGATGGCTACACCTTC	CSARDRMEELDGYTF	TRBV20-1	TRBJ1-2	few	NA	15
TGTGCCAGCAGCCGCCGTCAGGGAACAGCAACTAATGGAAAACTGTTTTTT	CASSRRQGTATNGKLFF	TRBV7-8	TRBJ1-4	NA	NA	17
TGTGCCAGCAGTCGAGGGGCAGGATTGCATAATCAGCCCCAGCATTTT	CASSRGAGLHNQPQHF	TRBV11-2	TRBJ1-5	many	NA	16
TGTGCCAGCAGCTTATTAGACAGGCAAGAGACCCAGTACTTC	CASSLLDRQETQYF	TRBV7-9	TRBJ2-5	few	NA	14
TGTGCCAGCAGTTTATCTCTTCGACAGTATAATTCACCCCTCCACTTT	CASSLSLRQYNSPLHF	TRBV12-3/TRBV12-4	TRBJ1-6	NA	NA	16